The clone carrying this TCR beta chain was recorded once. Other DNA sequences of this sample code for an identical CDR3. The method was immunoSEQ multiplex PCR; TCRdb's version includes in-frame clones alone and lacks a portion of them. The sample has 110,000 to 150,000 clones, more than 85% seen once. The CDR3 has 14 residues. Germline V CDR1 and CDR2: SGHTA, FQGNSA. V shed 5 bases, J shed 2 bases, and the junction held 2 bases outside the gene matches. This record comes from a study of T cell responses to AZD1222 COVID-19 vaccine. The sequencing here drew on peripheral blood, taken on day 0 of AZD1222 vaccination. The receptor's source is an adult in good health. The chain uses TRBV7-2 and TRBJ2-7; 11 bases map to TRBD2. CDR3 sequence (DNA): TGTGCCAGCAGCCCGGGACTAGCGGCCTACGAGCAGTACTTC. Its protein is CASSPGLAAYEQYF.